The 26 T cell receptor beta chains below were found in one sample sequenced in a study of blood T cells in healthy people across ages (dated by TCRdb to about 2015). The method was 5' RACE. A second PCR of about 6 to 11 cycles was run with a J-beta primer mix and a sample-barcoded 5' primer. TCRdb ran its own pipeline on the public reads, namely fastp trimming at Q25 and MiXCR clone calling, and kept in-frame beta chains. Each entry is one CDR3 protein sequence, shown with its most common DNA and genes. Here the sample has 1.5 million to 2 million distinct CDR3 sequences; roughly 43% occur a single time. The ten largest make up more than 20% of the sample. The source material was blood. All receptors derive from a human donor in good health.

V and J are TRBV27 and TRBJ2-4, with 8 bases fitting TRBD1. The DNA end is more similar to TRBJ2-7, so the J call may be wrong. Germline CDR1 MNHEY, CDR2 SMNVEV (reference sequence). This CDR3 comprises 17 residues. The CDR3 DNA sequence: TGTGCCAGCAGTTCCTGGACAGGGATGGGAAAGACCTACGAGCAGTACTTC. It encodes CASSSWTGMGKTYEQYF.

This clonotype occurred many times. Relative to the germline gene, one junction end is altered; a read error may explain this. V and J are TRBV5-1 and TRBJ2-7, with D perhaps matching TRBD2 (6 bases). Looked up from germline, CDR1 is SGHRS and CDR2 is YFSETQ. This CDR3 is built from 14 residues. The CDR3 coding sequence is TGTGCCAGCAGCTTAGGAGTCGGGGGCTACGAGCAGTACTTC. This sequence encodes CASSLGVGGYEQYF.

This clonotype was detected only a few times. This chain joins TRBV4-3 and TRBJ1-2; maybe TRBD1 (5 bases). Germline CDR1 LGHNA, CDR2 YSLEER. Trimming stripped 7 bases from V and 0 bases from J, with 12 bases between. This CDR3 is built from 14 residues. The DNA for the CDR3 is TGCGCCAGCACCGGGACCAGGGCTAACTATGGCTACACCTTC. It yields the protein CASTGTRANYGYTF.

With regard to this clonotype: This clone may be a read error of a much larger clone one base away. J is TRBJ1-2 and V is TRBV7-9; possibly TRBD1 for D (5 bases). Germline V gene sequence: CDR1 SEHNR, CDR2 FQNEAQ (reference sequence). V lost 7 bases, J lost 1 base, and 16 bases lay in between. This CDR3 spans 15 amino acids. The CDR3 loop is CASNLAGRDNYGYTF. In DNA, the CDR3 is TGTGCCAGCAACTTGGCAGGGAGGGATAACTATGGCTACACCTTC.

The chain uses TRBV7-2 and TRBJ2-2; D is perhaps TRBD2 (5 bases). Trimming shortened V by 3 bases and J by 2 bases, and 10 bases separated the two germline ends. The germline gives CDR1 SGHTA, CDR2 FQGNSA. CDR3 length: 15 residues. CDR3 residues: CASSFGRINTGELFF. The CDR3 bases are TGTGCCAGCAGCTTTGGGAGAATAAACACCGGGGAGCTGTTTTTT.

In its sample, this clonotype was seen a few times. A much larger clonotype is one base distant, so this may be a read error. The CDR3 sequence: CASRQNSEVHEQYF. The CDR3 bases are TGTGCCAGCAGGCAAAACTCAGAGGTCCACGAGCAGTACTTC. This sequence joins TRBV6-2 or TRBV6-3 and TRBJ2-7; D is unresolved. Trimming left V 6 bases short and J 5 bases short, with 17 bases between. This CDR3 region has 14 residues. Germline V CDR1 and CDR2: MNHEY, SVGEGT.

This chain joins TRBV11-3 and TRBJ2-1, with 7 positions matching TRBD2. J gave up 3 bases and V 6 bases, and 2 bases lay outside the gene matches. Germline lookup yields CDR1 SGHNT and CDR2 YENEEA. There are 13 residues in the CDR3. CDR3 nucleotides: TGTGCCAGCAGTCGGGGGGACTACAATGAGCAGTTCTTC. It yields the protein CASSRGDYNEQFF.

The chain carries TRBV11-3 and TRBJ1-2; D perhaps matches TRBD1 (5 bases). The CDR3 consists of 16 residues. Germline-derived CDR1 and CDR2 are SGHNT and YENEEA. The V end was cut by 4 bases, the J end by 4 bases, with 19 bases between. In DNA form, the CDR3 reads TGTGCCAGCAGCTCGCGACCGACAGAGAAGCCCTATGGCTACACCTTC. Translated, it gives CASSSRPTEKPYGYTF.

This clonotype appeared a few times. The chain has TRBV15 and TRBJ2-7; 7 bases are shared with TRBD2. After removal of 8 bases from V and 3 bases from J, the junction contained 10 bases not matched to a gene. The CDR3 is made up of 14 amino acids. Germline V CDR1 and CDR2: LNHNV, YYDKDF (reference sequence). The CDR3 DNA is TGTGCCACCCGGCCGGGGGGAAACAACTACGAGCAGTACTTC. Its protein is CATRPGGNNYEQYF.

This clonotype showed up just a few times. The gene calls are TRBV5-1 and TRBJ2-3; D may be TRBD2 (5 bases). The CDR3 totals 15 residues. The germline CDR1 and CDR2 sequences are SGHRS and YFSETQ. Trimming pared 5 bases from V and 1 base from J, leaving 14 bases between. This CDR3 reads CASSVSGRGTDTQYF. CDR3 bases: TGCGCCAGCAGTGTAAGTGGGAGAGGCACAGATACGCAGTATTTT.

The gene calls are TRBV20-1 and TRBJ2-3; tentatively, D is TRBD1 (5 bases). Trimming took 5 bases from V and 1 from J, leaving 28 bases between them. CDR1 is DFQATT, CDR2 SNEGSKA, per germline (reference sequence). The CDR3 totals 19 residues. CDR3: CSASLHGQILRWGTDTQYF. CDR3 nucleotides: TGCAGTGCTTCCCTTCACGGACAAATCTTACGGTGGGGCACAGATACGCAGTATTTT.

This clonotype was seen a few times. This sequence joins TRBV4-3 and TRBJ2-7; TRBD1 aligns across 8 bases. Germline trimming cut 0 bases from V and 7 bases from J; bases unmatched to any gene: 17. CDR3 length: 18 amino acids. CDR1 is LGHNA, CDR2 YSLEER, per germline. The CDR3 region is CASSQDYLRRQGKEEQYF. CDR3 nucleotides: TGCGCCAGCAGCCAAGACTACTTACGACGACAGGGGAAAGAAGAGCAGTACTTC.

The chain carries TRBV7-2 and TRBJ2-3; D gene uncertain. The V end lost 3 bases, the J end lost 3 bases, and 10 bases lay between the germline ends. Looked up from germline, CDR1 is SGHTA and CDR2 is FQGNSA. The CDR3 extends over 14 amino acids. The CDR3 nucleotides are TGTGCCAGCAGCTTGAGACATCAGACAGATACGCAGTATTTT. This translates into CASSLRHQTDTQYF. Filled out from reference TRBV7-2 and TRBJ2-3, the complete variable domain reads GAGVSQSPSNKVTEKGKDVELRCDPISGHTALYWYRQSLGQGLEFLIYFQGNSAPDKSGLPSDRFSAERTGGSVSTLTIQRTQQEDSAVYLCASSLRHQTDTQYFGPGTRLTVL.

The table lists this clonotype with a few counts. V usage is TRBV20-1 and J usage is TRBJ1-5; perhaps TRBD1 as D (6 bases). Looked up from germline, CDR1 is DFQATT and CDR2 is SNEGSKA (reference sequence). This CDR3 spans 14 amino acids. Between the trimmed V and J ends, which lost 5 bases and 6 bases, there was a span of 17 bases. The CDR3 sequence is CSAASPGARQPQHF. Here the CDR3 DNA reads TGCAGTGCTGCCTCTCCGGGGGCTCGTCAGCCCCAGCATTTT.

This clonotype occurred a few times. This sequence joins TRBV29-1 and TRBJ1-2; D might be TRBD1 (6 bases). CDR3 size: 12 residues. Germline-derived CDR1 and CDR2 are SQVTM and ANQGSEA. V lost 5 bases to trimming and J lost 7 bases, with 14 bases between them. The CDR3 loop is CSVLTEGGGYTF. CDR3 coding DNA: TGCAGCGTTCTGACAGAGGGGGGTGGCTACACCTTC.

In its sample, this clonotype was seen a few times. V and J are TRBV5-1 and TRBJ1-6; 7 bases agree with TRBD1. Germline V gives CDR1 SGHRS, CDR2 YFSETQ. The CDR3 covers 14 residues. With V trimmed by 4 bases and J by 10 bases, 8 bases remained unmatched. The CDR3 protein is CASSTGQDRSPLHF. In nucleotides, the CDR3 is TGCGCCAGCAGCACCGGACAGGATCGGTCACCCCTCCACTTT. Filled out from reference TRBV5-1 and TRBJ1-6, the complete variable domain reads KAGVTQTPRYLIKTRGQQVTLSCSPISGHRSVSWYQQTPGQGLQFLFEYFSETQRNKGNFPGRFSGRQFSNSRSEMNVSTLELGDSALYLCASSTGQDRSPLHFGNGTRLTVT.

V usage is TRBV21-1 and J usage is TRBJ2-7; TRBD1 is taken as the D call from the table, unchecked against the DNA. TRBV21-1 is tagged as a pseudogene. CDR3 size: 14 residues. The CDR3 is CASREGARTYERYF. The CDR3 DNA is TGTGCCAGCAGGGAGGGGGCGAGAACCTACGAGCGGTACTTC.

The chain combines TRBV24-1 with TRBJ1-4; 7 bases align to TRBD1. Germline lookup yields CDR1 KGHDR and CDR2 SFDVKD. J gave up 7 bases and V 0 bases, and 7 bases lay outside the gene matches. The CDR3 sequence is 16 residues long. CDR3 coding DNA: TGTGCCACCAGTGATTTGGCCCCACAGGGGAGTGAAAAACTGTTTTTT. Its translation: CATSDLAPQGSEKLFF.

This clonotype occurred a few times. The chain carries TRBV18 and TRBJ2-1; 7 positions agree with TRBD1. The CDR3 runs to 14 residues. J gave up 7 bases and V 0 bases, and 3 bases lay outside the gene matches. Germline CDR1 is KGHSH and CDR2 is LQKENI. CDR3 in DNA: TGTGCCAGCTCACCACCAGGGGGCTCAAATGAGCAGTTCTTC. Translating it yields CASSPPGGSNEQFF.

This clonotype showed up many times. The genes are TRBV29-1 and TRBJ2-7, with TRBD1 identical over 8 bases. CDR1 is SQVTM and CDR2 is ANQGSEA in the germline V gene. The CDR3 runs 14 residues. The junction had 5 bases not matched to a gene; V was cut back by 2 bases and J by 2 bases. The chain's CDR3 is CSVERGTGAYEQYF. The CDR3 coding sequence is TGCAGCGTTGAAAGGGGGACAGGAGCCTACGAGCAGTACTTC.

The table lists this clonotype with a few counts. The V call is TRBV5-1, the J call TRBJ2-5; 12 nucleotides align to TRBD2. The CDR3 sequence is 16 residues long. Trimming cost V 0 bases and J 2 bases; bases outside gene matches: 2. The V gene's germline CDR1 is SGHRS and CDR2 YFSETQ. The DNA for the CDR3 is TGCGCCAGCAGCTTGGAAACTAGCGGGGGGCAAGAGACCCAGTACTTC. Protein product: CASSLETSGGQETQYF.

This clonotype has more than one count but fewer than ten. The rearrangement links TRBV20-1 to TRBJ2-3; no definite D call. The germline gives CDR1 DFQATT, CDR2 SNEGSKA (reference sequence). V was trimmed by 1 base and J by 2 bases, leaving 10 bases between them. The CDR3 loop spans 14 amino acids. The CDR3 DNA is TGCAGTGCTAGAGGTCTCTGGACCACAGATACGCAGTATTTT. This sequence encodes CSARGLWTTDTQYF.

This sequence joins TRBV4-1 and TRBJ2-7; tentatively, D is TRBD1 (7 bases). The CDR3 totals 14 residues. The V end was cut by 4 bases, the J end by 3 bases, with 13 bases between. Germline CDR1 MGHRA, CDR2 YSYEKL. The CDR3 loop is CASSRQGGDYEQYF. CDR3 DNA sequence: TGCGCCAGCAGCCGACAGGGAGGAGACTACGAGCAGTACTTC.

The chain couples TRBV5-1 to TRBJ1-6; TRBD1 might be the D (6 bases). V was cut by 0 bases and J by 8 bases, with 9 bases left in between. The CDR3 loop spans 14 amino acids. Germline-derived CDR1 and CDR2 are SGHRS and YFSETQ. CDR3 DNA sequence: TGCGCCAGCAGCTTGGCACAGGGAGATTCACCCCTCCACTTT. Translating it yields CASSLAQGDSPLHF.

The V gene is TRBV6-2 or TRBV6-3, the J gene TRBJ2-5; D not resolved. Germline-derived CDR1 and CDR2 are MNHEY and SVGEGT. The CDR3 spans 14 residues. The V and J ends lost 1 base and 2 bases respectively, with 8 bases between them. CDR3 amino acids: CASSYYGRQETQYF. CDR3 nucleotides: TGTGCCAGCAGTTACTACGGAAGGCAAGAGACCCAGTACTTC.

The chain couples TRBV18 to TRBJ2-1; D possibly corresponds to TRBD1 (5 bases). This CDR3 contains 16 residues. The V and J ends lost 6 bases and 7 bases respectively, with 22 bases between them. Per germline, CDR1 KGHSH and CDR2 LQKENI. The CDR3 region has the DNA TGTGCCAGCTCCTACCGACAGAGAACTACCACGAATGAGCAGTTCTTC. Translating it yields CASSYRQRTTTNEQFF.